This T cell receptor (beta chain) was retrieved from a study of Ad26.COV2.S vaccination and SARS-CoV-2 variants (dated by TCRdb to the early 2020s). As for the study more broadly: Vaccine-arm donors came from COV1001, a multicentre, randomized, double-blind, placebo-controlled phase I-IIa trial of Ad26.COV2.S in healthy adults. The specificity and breadth of SARS-CoV-2-reactive T cell receptors after Ad26.COV2.S vaccination were assessed by TCRbeta repertoire sequencing. The TCR-sequenced set comprised approximately 32 samples: around 20 Ad26.COV2.S vaccine recipients, 5 placebo recipients and 8 SARS-CoV-2 convalescent individuals. Ad26.COV2.S was administered intramuscularly at 5 x 10^10 or 1 x 10^11 viral particles, either as a single shot or as two shots given 56 days apart. Trial participants were randomized into five groups of five, in which low-dose or high-dose Ad26.COV2.S was given once or twice, or placebo was given on both occasions. Investigators remained blinded to trial group allocation during experiments and outcome assessment.

The immunoSEQ Assay was the method used to sequence TCRbeta CDR3 regions. After extraction, genomic DNA underwent amplification by bias-controlled multiplex PCR, followed by high-throughput sequencing. On the authors' methods: Collapsing and filtering of sequences were performed to quantify the absolute abundance of each unique TCRbeta CDR3 region. T cell fraction was estimated by normalizing TCRbeta template counts to usable DNA, which was measured by amplifying reference genes present in all nucleated cells. Repertoire TCRs were annotated as SARS-CoV-2-specific when V gene, CDR3 amino acid sequence and J gene were exactly matched to a known reactive TCR set. MIRA supplied the reference SARS-CoV-2 TCR set, which was filtered for enrichment in COVID-19-positive ImmuneCODE repertoires so that public or cross-reactive TCRs were removed. Using the MIRA antigens, annotated TCRs were further analysed by specific ORF or by position within an ORF. Breadth was defined as the number of annotated unique rearrangements divided by the total number of unique productive rearrangements, and depth was defined as the summed frequency of the annotated unique rearrangements. Group comparisons of TCR breadth used two-sided Wilcoxon rank-sum tests. In its TCRdb copy, this immuneACCESS table keeps in-frame sequences only and misses some clones. Where compared with another copy, unresolved V genes explain less than half of these, and the others have no known cause. The V and J calls and clone size were taken over from that table, and D and trimming were inferred from the DNA. A total of approximately 410,000 clones appear in this sample, 92% of them only once. The top ten clones comprise roughly 1.7% of the sample.

The treatment or condition label of this sample denotes: some 19 received Ad26.COV2.S at low or high dose, single or two shots; 5 received placebo; per-sample allocation not given. Repertoires of vaccine and placebo recipients were sequenced from samples collected on day 63 after the first injection. In Cohort 1b, some 25 adults aged 18-55 years were enrolled at a single site in Boston, USA, between 29 July and 7 August 2020. As a vaccine, Ad26.COV2.S was a replication-incompetent adenovirus type 26 vector that expressed a prefusion-stabilized SARS-CoV-2 spike protein derived from the original Wuhan strain. The full study reports these points: Comparable non-spike TCR breadth was observed between vaccine and placebo recipients, consistent with only spike being contained in the vaccine. Higher spike-specific TCR breadth was observed in Ad26.COV2.S recipients than in placebo recipients (P = 0.0014). After vaccination, spike-specific CD8+ and CD4+ T cell responses were reported to show substantial breadth. The study lacked the statistical power to compare responses across vaccine doses or regimens. The authors noted that total T cell responses may have been underestimated by the TCR breadth and depth analyses.

Comment on this clone: Its antigen is not yet known. Per-base qualities were not stored, and no clone one base away is much larger.

This clonotype originated in a person between 18 and 59 years old who received the Ad26.COV2.S COVID-19 vaccine or a placebo. The material was peripheral blood, obtained in a trial of Ad26.COV2.S vaccine versus placebo.

At the DNA level, the sequence is TGCGCCAGCAGCCCAAGTAATTCACCCCTCCACTTT. It translates to CASSPSNSPLHF. The rearrangement joined TRBV4-1 to TRBJ1-6, with the D gene not clear enough to name. The CDR3 contains 12 residues, cysteine and phenylalanine counted. Only the CDR3 DNA is retained, 36 bases long and in frame from the first base. CDR1 and CDR2 were assigned from the germline V gene as MGHRA and YSYEKL. V and J are truncated by 4 bases and 6 bases respectively, leaving an intervening sequence of 4 bases.